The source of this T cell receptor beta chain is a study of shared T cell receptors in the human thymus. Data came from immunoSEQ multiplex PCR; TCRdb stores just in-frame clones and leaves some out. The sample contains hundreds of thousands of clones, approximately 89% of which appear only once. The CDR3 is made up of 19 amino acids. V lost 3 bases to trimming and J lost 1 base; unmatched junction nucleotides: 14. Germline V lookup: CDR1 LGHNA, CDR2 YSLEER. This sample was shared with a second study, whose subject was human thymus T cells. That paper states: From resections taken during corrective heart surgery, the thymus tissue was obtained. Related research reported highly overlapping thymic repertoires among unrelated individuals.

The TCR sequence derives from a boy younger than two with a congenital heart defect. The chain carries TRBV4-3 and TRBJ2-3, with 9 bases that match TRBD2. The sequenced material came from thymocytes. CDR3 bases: TGCGCCAGCAGCCAGGATTCGGGAACTAGCGGGCCGGGCACAGATACGCAGTATTTT. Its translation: CASSQDSGTSGPGTDTQYF.